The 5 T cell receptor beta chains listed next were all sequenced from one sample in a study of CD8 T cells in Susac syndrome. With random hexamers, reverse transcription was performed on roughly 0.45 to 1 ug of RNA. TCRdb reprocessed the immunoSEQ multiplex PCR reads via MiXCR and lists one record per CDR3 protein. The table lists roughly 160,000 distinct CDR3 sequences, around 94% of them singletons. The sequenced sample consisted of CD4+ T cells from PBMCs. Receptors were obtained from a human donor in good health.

CDR3 sequence (DNA): TGTGCCAGCAGGACAGGGGGCGCGGGAACTGAAGCTTTCTTT. This gives the protein CASRTGGAGTEAFF. The genes are TRBV6-2 or TRBV6-3 and TRBJ1-1; 10 nucleotides align to TRBD1. Trimming took 6 bases from V and 5 from J; bases not matched to a gene: 6. CDR1 is MNHEY and CDR2 is SVGEGT in the germline V gene. The CDR3 loop spans 14 amino acids.

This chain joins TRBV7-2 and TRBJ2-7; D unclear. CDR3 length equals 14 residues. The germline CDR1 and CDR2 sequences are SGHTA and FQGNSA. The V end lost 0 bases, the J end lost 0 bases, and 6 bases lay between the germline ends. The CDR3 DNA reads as TGTGCCAGCAGCTTAGCTCCGGACTCCTACGAGCAGTACTTC. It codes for CASSLAPDSYEQYF.

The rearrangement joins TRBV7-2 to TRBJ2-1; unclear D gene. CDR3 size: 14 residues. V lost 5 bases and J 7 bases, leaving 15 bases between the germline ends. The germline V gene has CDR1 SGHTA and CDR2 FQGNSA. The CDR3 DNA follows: TGTGCCAGCAGCCCCGCGGCGAGAGGAAATGAGCAGTTCTTC. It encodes CASSPAARGNEQFF.

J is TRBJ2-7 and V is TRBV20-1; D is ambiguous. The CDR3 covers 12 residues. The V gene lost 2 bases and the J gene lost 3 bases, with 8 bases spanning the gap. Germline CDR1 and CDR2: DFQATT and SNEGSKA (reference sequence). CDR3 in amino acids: CSARSYNYEQYF. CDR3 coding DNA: TGCAGTGCTAGAAGTTACAACTACGAGCAGTACTTC.

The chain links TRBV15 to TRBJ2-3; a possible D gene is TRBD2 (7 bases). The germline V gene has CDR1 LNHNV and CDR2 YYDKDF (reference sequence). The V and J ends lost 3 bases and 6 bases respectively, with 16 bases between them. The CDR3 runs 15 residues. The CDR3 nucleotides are TGTGCCACCAGCAGGGGGGCGGGGGAGTCTGATACGCAGTATTTT. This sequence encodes CATSRGAGESDTQYF. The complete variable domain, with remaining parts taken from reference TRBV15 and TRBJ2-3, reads DAMVIQNPRYQVTQFGKPVTLSCSQTLNHNVMYWYQQKSSQAPKLLFHYYDKDFNNEADTPDNFQSRRPNTSFCFLDIRSPGLGDTAMYLCATSRGAGESDTQYFGPGTRLTVL.